This TCR beta chain was obtained from a study of vaccination and CD4 T cells after COVID-19. Sequenced with the Oncomine TCR Beta short-read assay was DNA taken from cultured CD4+ T cells. Using its own MiXCR run on the PCR reads, TCRdb lists one record per CDR3 protein. The sample includes 15,000 to 20,000 distinct CDR3 sequences, 55% seen only once; the top ten take approximately 8.4%. By sample fraction, this clonotype is medium-sized. Its antigen remains unknown. This CDR3 is built from 13 residues. The germline V gene has CDR1 MNHEY and CDR2 SMNVEV (reference sequence). The germline V and J ends were trimmed by 8 bases and 10 bases, with 15 bases remaining between them. Treatment noted: roughly 10-day PBMC culture with coronavirus spike peptide pools or control peptides (ViraFEST assay). ViraFEST used peptide pools to expand antigen-specific T cells and subsequently sequenced their TCRs.

The receptor comes from a human donor who had recovered from COVID-19. Material: CD4+ T cells from blood, cultured in vitro. The chain has TRBV27 and TRBJ1-6; D unclear. CDR3 coding DNA: TGTGCCAGCTGCCCAGCGCCGGGATCACCCCTCCACTTT. This translates into CASCPAPGSPLHF.